A single TCR beta chain is shown here with its context. Its antigen is currently unknown. With 5 bases removed from V and 0 bases from J, the gap between germline ends came to 7 bases. The CDR3 runs to 13 residues. Germline CDR1 and CDR2: LGHNA and YNFKEQ. This entry comes from a study of CD8 T cells in Susac syndrome. With random hexamers, roughly 0.5 to 1 ug RNA was reverse transcribed. It was immunoSEQ multiplex PCR that amplified TCR beta CDR3 across 54 Vbeta and 13 Jbeta. Each CDR3 protein gets one entry after TCRdb re-called the immunoSEQ multiplex PCR reads with MiXCR. Among more than 200,000 distinct CDR3 sequences listed, around nine tenths were seen once. Broader study findings: As the study acknowledged, the number of individuals who were part of its TCR sequencing and HLA analysis was relatively small.

Sequencing was performed on CD8+ T cells from PBMCs. The receptor was isolated from a human donor with multiple sclerosis. The chain employs TRBV4-2 and TRBJ1-1, with D possibly being TRBD1 (6 bases). This chain's CDR3 is CASSGQLNTEAFF. The DNA of the CDR3 is TGTGCCAGCAGCGGACAGTTGAACACTGAAGCTTTCTTT.